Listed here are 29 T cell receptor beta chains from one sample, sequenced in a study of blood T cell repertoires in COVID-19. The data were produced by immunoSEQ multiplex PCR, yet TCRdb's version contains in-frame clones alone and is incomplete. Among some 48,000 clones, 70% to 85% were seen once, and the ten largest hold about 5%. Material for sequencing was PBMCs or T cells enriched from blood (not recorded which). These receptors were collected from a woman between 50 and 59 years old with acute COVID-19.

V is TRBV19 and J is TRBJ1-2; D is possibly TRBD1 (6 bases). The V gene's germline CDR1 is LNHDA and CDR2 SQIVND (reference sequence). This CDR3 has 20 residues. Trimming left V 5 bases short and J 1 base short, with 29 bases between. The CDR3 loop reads CASSPLGQTQSLGLNYGYTF. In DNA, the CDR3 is TGTGCCAGTAGTCCTTTAGGACAGACTCAATCTCTGGGGCTTAACTATGGCTACACCTTC.

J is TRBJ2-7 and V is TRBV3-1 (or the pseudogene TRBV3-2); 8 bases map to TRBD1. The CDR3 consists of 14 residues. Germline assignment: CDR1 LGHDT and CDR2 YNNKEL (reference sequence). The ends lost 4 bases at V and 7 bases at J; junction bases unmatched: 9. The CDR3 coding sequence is TGTGCCAGCAGCCGTGGACAGGGCCCTTGGGAGCAGTACTTC. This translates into CASSRGQGPWEQYF.

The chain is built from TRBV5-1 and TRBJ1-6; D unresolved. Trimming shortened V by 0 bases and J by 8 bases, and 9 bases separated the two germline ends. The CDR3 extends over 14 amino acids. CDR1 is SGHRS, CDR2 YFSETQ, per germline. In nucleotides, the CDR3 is TGCGCCAGCAGCTTGGCAACAGCAGATTCACCCCTCCACTTT. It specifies CASSLATADSPLHF.

As DNA, the CDR3 is TGTGCCAGCAGTGTTGCTAGCGGGGGGTATAGCACAGATACGCAGTATTTT. Translation: CASSVASGGYSTDTQYF. V gene TRBV2 combines with J gene TRBJ2-3, with 11 bases fitting TRBD2. CDR3 size: 17 residues. The ends lost 4 bases at V and 0 bases at J; junction bases unmatched: 6. Per the germline V gene, CDR1 is SNHLY and CDR2 is FYNNEI.

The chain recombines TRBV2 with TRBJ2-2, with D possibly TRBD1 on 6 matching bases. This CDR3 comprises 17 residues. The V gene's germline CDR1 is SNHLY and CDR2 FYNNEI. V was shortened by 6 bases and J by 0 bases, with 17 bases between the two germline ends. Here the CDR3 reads CASSDNTGTTNTGELFF. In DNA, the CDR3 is TGTGCCAGCAGCGATAATACCGGGACAACGAACACCGGGGAGCTGTTTTTT.

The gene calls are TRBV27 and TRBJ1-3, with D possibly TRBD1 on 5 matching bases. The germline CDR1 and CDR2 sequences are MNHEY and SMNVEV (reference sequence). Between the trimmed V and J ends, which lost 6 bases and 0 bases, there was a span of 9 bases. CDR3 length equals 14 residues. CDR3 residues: CASRGGFSGNTIYF. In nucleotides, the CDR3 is TGTGCCAGCAGGGGGGGGTTCTCTGGAAACACCATATATTTT.

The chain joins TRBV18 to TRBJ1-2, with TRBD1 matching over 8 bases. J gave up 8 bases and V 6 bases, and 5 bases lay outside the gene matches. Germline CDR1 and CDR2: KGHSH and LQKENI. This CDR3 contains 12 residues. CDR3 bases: TGTGCCAGCTCCCCTCGGGACAGGGGCTACACCTTC. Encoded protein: CASSPRDRGYTF.

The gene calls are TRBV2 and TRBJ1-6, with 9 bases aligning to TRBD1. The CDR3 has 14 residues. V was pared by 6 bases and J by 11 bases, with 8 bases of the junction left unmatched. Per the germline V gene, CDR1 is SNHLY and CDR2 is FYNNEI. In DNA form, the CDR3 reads TGTGCCAGCAGGGTACAGGGGGCTCAGCCACCCCTCCACTTT. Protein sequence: CASRVQGAQPPLHF. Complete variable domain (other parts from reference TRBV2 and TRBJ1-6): EPEVTQTPSHQVTQMGQEVILRCVPISNHLYFYWYRQILGQKVEFLVSFYNNEISEKSEIFDDQFSVERPDGSNFTLKIRSTKLEDSAMYFCASRVQGAQPPLHFGNGTRLTVT.

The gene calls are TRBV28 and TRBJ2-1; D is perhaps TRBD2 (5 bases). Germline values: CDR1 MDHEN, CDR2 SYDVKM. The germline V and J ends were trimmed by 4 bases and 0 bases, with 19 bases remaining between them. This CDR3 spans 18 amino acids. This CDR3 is CASSSRPTRTSSYNEQFF. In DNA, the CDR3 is TGTGCCAGCAGTTCCCGCCCCACTAGAACGAGCTCCTACAATGAGCAGTTCTTC.

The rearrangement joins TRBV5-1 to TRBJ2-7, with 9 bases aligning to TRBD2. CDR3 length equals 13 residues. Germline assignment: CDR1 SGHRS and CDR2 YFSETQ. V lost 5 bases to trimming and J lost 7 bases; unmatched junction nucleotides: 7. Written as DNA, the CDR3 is TGCGCCAGCAGGGACCTAGCGGGGAGGGAGCAGTACTTC. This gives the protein CASRDLAGREQYF.

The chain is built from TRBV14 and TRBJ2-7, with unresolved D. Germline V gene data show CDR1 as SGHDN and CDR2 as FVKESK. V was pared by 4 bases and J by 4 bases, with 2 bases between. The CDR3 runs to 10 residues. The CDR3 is CASSLYEQYF. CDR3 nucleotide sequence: TGTGCCAGCAGCCTATACGAGCAGTACTTC.

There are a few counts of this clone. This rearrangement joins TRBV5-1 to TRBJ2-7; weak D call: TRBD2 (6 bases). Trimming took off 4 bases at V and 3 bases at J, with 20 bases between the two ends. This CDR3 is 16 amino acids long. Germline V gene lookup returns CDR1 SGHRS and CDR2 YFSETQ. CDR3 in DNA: TGCGCCAGCAGCCCGCTGGATAGCGGACTCCTCTACGAGCAGTACTTC. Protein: CASSPLDSGLLYEQYF.

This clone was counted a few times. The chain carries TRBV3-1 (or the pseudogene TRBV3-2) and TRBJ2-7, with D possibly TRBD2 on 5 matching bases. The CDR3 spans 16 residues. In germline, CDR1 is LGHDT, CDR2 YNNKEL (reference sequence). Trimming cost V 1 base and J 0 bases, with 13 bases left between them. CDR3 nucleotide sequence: TGTGCCAGCAGCCAAGTGGTCGGGGTTAGCTCCTACGAGCAGTACTTC. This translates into CASSQVVGVSSYEQYF.

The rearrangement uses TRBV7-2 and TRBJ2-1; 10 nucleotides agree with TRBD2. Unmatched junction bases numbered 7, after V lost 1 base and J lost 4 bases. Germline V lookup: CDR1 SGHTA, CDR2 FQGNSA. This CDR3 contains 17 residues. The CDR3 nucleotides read TGTGCCAGCAGCTTAGTCCCATTAGCGGGGGGTTACAATGAGCAGTTCTTC. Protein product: CASSLVPLAGGYNEQFF.

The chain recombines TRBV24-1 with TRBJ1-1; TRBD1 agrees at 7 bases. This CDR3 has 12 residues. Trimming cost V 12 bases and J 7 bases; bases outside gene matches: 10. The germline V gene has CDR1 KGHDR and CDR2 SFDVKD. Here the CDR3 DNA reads TGTGCCGCTTCTCCAGGGGGTGGTGAAGCTTTCTTT. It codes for CAASPGGGEAFF.

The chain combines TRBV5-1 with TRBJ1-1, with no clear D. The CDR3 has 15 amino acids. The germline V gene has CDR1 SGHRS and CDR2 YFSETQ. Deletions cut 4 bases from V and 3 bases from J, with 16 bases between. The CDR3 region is CASSPRPSGDTEAFF. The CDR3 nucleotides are TGCGCCAGCAGCCCAAGACCAAGCGGGGACACTGAAGCTTTCTTT.

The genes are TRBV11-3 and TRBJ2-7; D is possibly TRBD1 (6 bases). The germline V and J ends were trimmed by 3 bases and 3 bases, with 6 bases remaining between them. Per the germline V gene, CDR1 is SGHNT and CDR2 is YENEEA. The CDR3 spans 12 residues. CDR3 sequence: CASSFRGYEQYF. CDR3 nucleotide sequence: TGTGCCAGCAGCTTCAGGGGCTACGAGCAGTACTTC.

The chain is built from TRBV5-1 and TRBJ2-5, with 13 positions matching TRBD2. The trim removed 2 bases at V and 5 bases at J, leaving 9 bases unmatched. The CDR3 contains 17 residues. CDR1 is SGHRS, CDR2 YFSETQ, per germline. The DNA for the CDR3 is TGCGCCAGCAGCTTCGTCGGGACTAGCGGGGTCAGGGAGACCCAGTACTTC. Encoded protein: CASSFVGTSGVRETQYF.

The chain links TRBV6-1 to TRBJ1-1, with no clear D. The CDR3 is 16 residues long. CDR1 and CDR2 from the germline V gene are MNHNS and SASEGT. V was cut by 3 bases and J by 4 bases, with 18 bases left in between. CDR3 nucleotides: TGTGCCAGCAGTGATGACCTAGGACTCGTGGGCACTGAAGCTTTCTTT. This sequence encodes CASSDDLGLVGTEAFF.

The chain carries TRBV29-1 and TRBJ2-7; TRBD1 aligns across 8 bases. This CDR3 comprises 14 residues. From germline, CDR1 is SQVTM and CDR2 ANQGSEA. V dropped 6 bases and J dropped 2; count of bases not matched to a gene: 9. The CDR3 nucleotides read TGCAGCGTACAGGCCGGGACAGGCGCCTACGAGCAGTACTTC. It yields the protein CSVQAGTGAYEQYF.

DNA of the CDR3: TGCAGCGTGGCCAGGGGGACCTATGGCTACACCTTC. Translating gives CSVARGTYGYTF. This chain connects TRBV29-1 to TRBJ1-2; 7 nucleotides align to TRBD1. Germline CDR1 is SQVTM and CDR2 is ANQGSEA. The CDR3 extends over 12 amino acids. V gave up 6 bases and J gave up 4 bases; unmatched junction bases: 5.

The CDR3 DNA reads as TGTGCCAGCAGTCGGGACAGGGGGCCCCAGCGGAAGACCCAGTACTTC. Translated, it gives CASSRDRGPQRKTQYF. The V gene is TRBV11-2, the J gene TRBJ2-5; 12 positions agree with TRBD1. Trimming cost V 6 bases and J 6 bases; bases outside gene matches: 11. The germline CDR1 and CDR2 sequences are SGHAT and FQNNGV. The CDR3 loop spans 16 amino acids.

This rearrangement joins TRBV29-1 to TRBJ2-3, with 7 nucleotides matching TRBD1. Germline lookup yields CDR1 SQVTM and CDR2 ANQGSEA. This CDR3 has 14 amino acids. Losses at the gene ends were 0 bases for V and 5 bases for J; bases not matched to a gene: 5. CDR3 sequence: CSVEDRRQGDTQYF. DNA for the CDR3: TGCAGCGTTGAAGATCGGCGACAGGGAGATACGCAGTATTTT.

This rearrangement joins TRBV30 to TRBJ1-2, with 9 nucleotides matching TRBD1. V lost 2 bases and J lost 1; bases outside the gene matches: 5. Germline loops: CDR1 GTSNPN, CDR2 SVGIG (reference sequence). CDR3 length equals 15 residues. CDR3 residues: CAWSTSTGGNYGYTF. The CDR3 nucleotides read TGTGCCTGGAGTACGTCGACAGGGGGTAACTATGGCTACACCTTC. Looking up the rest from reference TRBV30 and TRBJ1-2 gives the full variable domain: SQTIHQWPATLVQPVGSPLSLECTVEGTSNPNLYWYRQAAGRGLQLLFYSVGIGQISSEVPQNLSASRPQDRQFILSSKKLLLSDSGFYLCAWSTSTGGNYGYTFGSGTRLTVV.

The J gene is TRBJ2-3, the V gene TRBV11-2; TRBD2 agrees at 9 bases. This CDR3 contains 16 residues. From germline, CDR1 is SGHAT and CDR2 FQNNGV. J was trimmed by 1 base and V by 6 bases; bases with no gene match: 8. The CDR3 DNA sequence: TGTGCCAGCAGGGCAGGCGGGGGGGCCGGCACAGATACGCAGTATTTT. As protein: CASRAGGGAGTDTQYF.

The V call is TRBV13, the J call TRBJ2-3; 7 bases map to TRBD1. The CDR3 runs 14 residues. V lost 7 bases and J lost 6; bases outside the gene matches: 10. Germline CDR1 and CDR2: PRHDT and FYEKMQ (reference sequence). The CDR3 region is CASKPDRVGDTQYF. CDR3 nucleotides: TGTGCCAGCAAACCCGACAGGGTGGGCGATACGCAGTATTTT.

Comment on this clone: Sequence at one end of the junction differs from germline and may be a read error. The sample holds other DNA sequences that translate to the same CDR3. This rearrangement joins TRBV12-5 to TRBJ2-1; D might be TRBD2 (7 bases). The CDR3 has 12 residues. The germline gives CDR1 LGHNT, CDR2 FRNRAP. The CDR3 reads CASGLGGPEQFF. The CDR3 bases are TGTGCTAGCGGTTTGGGGGGGCCTGAGCAGTTCTTC.

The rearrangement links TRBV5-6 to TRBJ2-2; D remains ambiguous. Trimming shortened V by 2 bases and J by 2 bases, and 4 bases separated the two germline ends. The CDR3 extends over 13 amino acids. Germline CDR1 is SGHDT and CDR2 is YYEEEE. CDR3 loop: CASSFLNTGELFF. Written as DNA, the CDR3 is TGTGCCAGCAGCTTCCTCAACACCGGGGAGCTGTTTTTT.

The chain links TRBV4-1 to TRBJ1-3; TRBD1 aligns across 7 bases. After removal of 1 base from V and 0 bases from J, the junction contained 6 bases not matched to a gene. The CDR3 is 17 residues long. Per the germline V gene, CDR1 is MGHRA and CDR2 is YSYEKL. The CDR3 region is CASSQVRDSSSGNTIYF. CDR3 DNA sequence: TGCGCCAGCAGCCAAGTGAGGGACAGCTCCTCTGGAAACACCATATATTTT.